The 15 T cell receptor beta chains presented below share a single source sample, sequenced in a study of cytomegalovirus exposure and HLA in healthy donors. The PCR had 60 Vbeta and 13 Jbeta primers. Repertoires were generated with immunoSEQ multiplex PCR, while TCRdb's copy carries only in-frame clones and drops some. The table has some 130,000 clones, 79% seen once. Material: PBMCs. Receptors originate from a man aged 35 to 55 in good health and CMV-seropositive.

The V gene is TRBV21-1, the J gene TRBJ1-4; the listed D gene, TRBD1, was not tested against the DNA. TRBV21-1 is labeled a pseudogene. The length of the CDR3 is 15 residues. CDR3 in amino acids: CASSARDSVNEKLFF. CDR3 in DNA: TGTGCCAGCAGCGCTCGGGACAGTGTGAATGAAAAACTGTTTTTT.

Regarding this clone: Sequence at one end of the junction differs from germline and may be a read error. Here the CDR3 reads CSSSLSGNEQYF. For the CDR3, the DNA is TGTTCCAGCAGCTTATCGGGAAACGAGCAGTACTTC. The rearrangement links TRBV7-9 to TRBJ2-7, with D maybe TRBD2 (5 bases). Germline CDR1 is SEHNR and CDR2 is FQNEAQ (reference sequence). This CDR3 is 12 amino acids long. Full variable domain (rest looked up from reference TRBV7-9 and TRBJ2-7): DTGVSQNPRHKITKRGQNVTFRCDPISEHNRLYWYRQTLGQGPEFLTYFQNEAQLEKSRLLSDRFSAERPKGSFSTLEIQRTEQGDSAMYLCSSSLSGNEQYFGPGTRLTVT.

The genes are TRBV6-5 and TRBJ2-1, with TRBD2 identical over 8 bases. V gave up 5 bases and J gave up 9 bases; unmatched junction bases: 6. CDR3 size: 13 residues. Germline CDR1 reads MNHEY; CDR2 reads SVGAGI. The CDR3: CASSPGLGSEQFF. CDR3 sequence (DNA): TGTGCCAGCAGTCCGGGACTAGGGAGTGAGCAGTTCTTC.

V and J are TRBV19 and TRBJ1-2, with TRBD1 identical over 8 bases. The germline CDR1 and CDR2 sequences are LNHDA and SQIVND (reference sequence). The junction had 4 bases not matched to a gene; V was cut back by 3 bases and J by 1 base. The CDR3 spans 15 residues. CDR3 region: CASSMAGGSNYGYTF. CDR3 nucleotide sequence: TGTGCCAGTAGTATGGCAGGGGGCAGTAACTATGGCTACACCTTC.

This chain uses TRBV5-5 with TRBJ1-1; D possibly corresponds to TRBD1 (6 bases). The CDR3 extends over 14 amino acids. V was pared by 4 bases and J by 1 base, with 11 bases between. CDR1 SGHKS and CDR2 YYEKEE come from the germline V gene (reference sequence). CDR3 residues: CASSLLQGNTEAFF. The DNA for the CDR3 is TGTGCCAGCAGCCTATTACAGGGGAACACTGAAGCTTTCTTT.

This rearrangement joins TRBV4-1 to TRBJ1-1, with unresolved D. Trimming removed 1 base at V and 7 bases at J, with 22 bases between. Germline V gene sequence: CDR1 MGHRA, CDR2 YSYEKL. The CDR3 has 17 residues. The CDR3 nucleotides read TGCGCCAGCAGCCAAGCCGCCTCGAATTACATAGAGGTTGAAGCTTTCTTT. Protein product: CASSQAASNYIEVEAFF.

The rearrangement links TRBV11-2 to TRBJ1-4; D is possibly TRBD1 (5 bases). V was pared by 5 bases and J by 3 bases, with 13 bases between. Germline V gives CDR1 SGHAT, CDR2 FQNNGV. The CDR3 spans 15 residues. CDR3 coding DNA: TGTGCCAGCAGCACCAACGACAGTCCTAATGAAAAACTGTTTTTT. Translating it yields CASSTNDSPNEKLFF.

The chain employs TRBV20-1 and TRBJ2-3, with unresolved D. Trimming left V 5 bases short and J 2 bases short, with 5 bases between. CDR1 and CDR2 (germline): DFQATT, SNEGSKA (reference sequence). CDR3 length: 11 residues. The CDR3 bases are TGCAGTGCTGGCAACACAGATACGCAGTATTTT. Translated: CSAGNTDTQYF.

The chain employs TRBV5-1 and TRBJ2-7, with TRBD1 matching 10 bases. The CDR3 has 16 residues. The V and J ends lost 4 bases and 5 bases, in that order; junction bases with no gene match: 12. Germline values: CDR1 SGHRS, CDR2 YFSETQ. The CDR3 sequence: CASSATPGQGYNEQYF. The CDR3 region has the DNA TGCGCCAGCAGCGCGACCCCGGGACAGGGGTACAACGAGCAGTACTTC.

The J gene is TRBJ2-7, the V gene TRBV7-6, with 12 nucleotides matching TRBD1. With 2 bases clipped from V and 6 bases from J, the junction kept 5 bases outside the gene matches. This CDR3 region has 15 residues. In germline, CDR1 is SGHVS, CDR2 FNYEAQ. This chain's CDR3 is CASSLSGTGGREQYF. In nucleotides, the CDR3 is TGTGCCAGCAGCTTAAGTGGGACAGGGGGCCGCGAGCAGTACTTC.

The gene calls are TRBV5-4 and TRBJ2-4, with D possibly TRBD2 on 6 matching bases. The CDR3 is 14 residues long. V shed 2 bases and J shed 4 bases, with 10 bases lying between them. The germline CDR1 and CDR2 sequences are SGHNT and YYREEE (reference sequence). For the CDR3, the DNA is TGTGCCAGCAGCTTATCACTAGCTAAAAACATTCAGTACTTC. This translates into CASSLSLAKNIQYF. Together with reference TRBV5-4 and TRBJ2-4, the CDR3 gives the full variable domain: ETGVTQSPTHLIKTRGQQVTLRCSSQSGHNTVSWYQQALGQGPQFIFQYYREEENGRGNFPPRFSGLQFPNYSSELNVNALELDDSALYLCASSLSLAKNIQYFGAGTRLSVL.

The chain is built from TRBV27 and TRBJ2-5; D remains ambiguous. CDR1 and CDR2 from the germline V gene are MNHEY and SMNVEV (reference sequence). The V and J ends lost 5 bases and 1 base respectively, with 8 bases between them. This CDR3 has 13 residues. The DNA of the CDR3 is TGTGCCAGCAGTCTACTTTCCCAAGAGACCCAGTACTTC. Amino acid sequence: CASSLLSQETQYF.

A word on this clone: The junction departs from germline at one end; a sequencing error may be responsible. V and J are TRBV19 and TRBJ2-5; TRBD1 aligns across 11 bases. This CDR3 region has 18 residues. Germline CDR1 is LNHDA and CDR2 is SQIVND (reference sequence). In nucleotides, the CDR3 is TGTGCCAGTAGTATAGGGAGGTACGGGACAGGGGGGCAAGAGACCCATTACTTC. This translates into CASSIGRYGTGGQETHYF.

The rearrangement links TRBV28 to TRBJ2-7, with TRBD2 matching over 8 bases. CDR1 is MDHEN, CDR2 SYDVKM, per germline. V was pared by 6 bases and J by 4 bases, with 11 bases of the junction left unmatched. The CDR3 sequence is 15 residues long. The CDR3 region is CASSPSGLERYEQYF. CDR3 nucleotide sequence: TGTGCCAGCAGCCCTTCGGGACTAGAGAGGTACGAGCAGTACTTC.

The chain joins TRBV6-1 to TRBJ2-1, with 9 bases fitting TRBD2. The CDR3 covers 16 residues. With V trimmed by 4 bases and J by 3 bases, 7 bases remained unmatched. Germline V gene data show CDR1 as MNHNS and CDR2 as SASEGT. This CDR3 reads CASSGGLAAFYNEQFF. The DNA for the CDR3 is TGTGCCAGCAGTGGGGGACTAGCAGCTTTCTACAATGAGCAGTTCTTC.